This entry describes one T cell receptor beta chain. The source of the sample is a study of technical replicates of blood from several donors. The CDR3 runs 12 residues. V trimming: 2 bases; J trimming: 2 bases; junction bases outside the gene matches: 0. Germline-derived CDR1 and CDR2 are SQVTM and ANQGSEA. Assay used: immunoSEQ multiplex PCR; TCRdb lists only in-frame clones, some missing. The sample comprises about 53,000 clones, 85% to 90% of which are singletons, and roughly 5.2% rests with the top ten. This chain uses TRBV29-1 with TRBJ2-7; TRBD1 agrees at 7 bases. Sequencing was carried out using PBMCs. This clonotype was obtained from a human donor in good health. Some clones in this sample may be carry-over from other donors' samples. The CDR3 loop reads CSVEQGAYEQYF. The CDR3 DNA follows: TGCAGCGTTGAACAGGGGGCCTACGAGCAGTACTTC.